The 25 T cell receptor beta chains below were found in one sample sequenced in a study of PD-1 blockade in classical Hodgkin lymphoma. The protocol was immunoSEQ multiplex PCR, while the TCRdb copy is restricted to in-frame clones and leaves out a portion. The sample has about 13,000 clones; about 93% are singletons. Every patient had relapsed following autologous stem cell transplantation, and cohorts differed in brentuximab vedotin exposure. This sample comprised peripheral blood mononuclear cells (PBMCs), obtained at baseline. The receptor set was obtained from a human donor with classical Hodgkin lymphoma.

The CDR3 nucleotides are TGTGCCAGCAGCGCCCAGACTAGGGAGAGGGAGTTCTTC. Translated, it gives CASSAQTREREFF. J is TRBJ2-1 and V is TRBV5-6, with a tentative D call TRBD2 (6 bases). Germline CDR1 and CDR2: SGHDT and YYEEEE. The CDR3 spans 13 residues. Trimming took 4 bases from V and 14 from J, leaving 19 bases between them.

This clone has a single count. The chain combines TRBV6-5 with TRBJ2-2; TRBD2 matches 10 bases. The CDR3 is 16 residues long. V lost 2 bases and J lost 2; bases outside the gene matches: 2. Germline V gives CDR1 MNHEY, CDR2 SVGAGI. This CDR3 is CASSYGLAVNTGELFF. The CDR3 bases are TGTGCCAGCAGTTACGGACTAGCGGTTAACACCGGGGAGCTGTTTTTT.

The chain links TRBV2 to TRBJ2-1; D unresolved. The CDR3 consists of 11 residues. V was trimmed by 11 bases and J by 6 bases, leaving 11 bases between them. Germline V lookup: CDR1 SNHLY, CDR2 FYNNEI. The CDR3 DNA is TGTGCCCTGGCTTGGGGCAATGAGCAGTTCTTC. Protein sequence: CALAWGNEQFF. The whole variable domain, remainder taken from reference TRBV2 and TRBJ2-1, is EPEVTQTPSHQVTQMGQEVILRCVPISNHLYFYWYRQILGQKVEFLVSFYNNEISEKSEIFDDQFSVERPDGSNFTLKIRSTKLEDSAMYFCALAWGNEQFFGPGTRLTVL.

The rearrangement uses TRBV6-4 and TRBJ2-3; D is unresolved. V shed 4 bases and J shed 3 bases, with 8 bases lying between them. This CDR3 is built from 13 residues. Germline V gives CDR1 MRHNA, CDR2 SNTAGT. DNA of the CDR3: TGTGCCAGCAGTGCGTTCGGGACAGATACGCAGTATTTT. Its translation is CASSAFGTDTQYF.

Worth noting for this clone: The junction and the germline gene differ at one end; a read error may be behind it. The chain carries TRBV11-2 and TRBJ2-7; D is possibly TRBD1 (6 bases). Germline CDR1 and CDR2: SGHAT and FQNNGV. CDR3 length: 13 amino acids. This CDR3 reads CASSLAPWTEKNF. DNA for the CDR3: TGTGCCAGCAGCTTAGCCCCATGGACAGAAAAAAACTTC.

This chain connects TRBV6-1 to TRBJ2-6; D not resolved. Trimming took off 3 bases at V and 5 bases at J, with 20 bases between the two ends. Germline V gives CDR1 MNHNS, CDR2 SASEGT. This CDR3 region has 18 residues. CDR3 amino acids: CASSDPPWEQSRANVLTF. The CDR3 DNA is TGTGCCAGCAGTGACCCTCCGTGGGAACAAAGTCGGGCCAACGTCCTGACTTTC.

This clone was counted once. The chain recombines TRBV6-4 with TRBJ2-5; 7 bases agree with TRBD1. The ends lost 9 bases at V and 5 bases at J; junction bases unmatched: 12. The CDR3 covers 14 residues. CDR1 is MRHNA and CDR2 is SNTAGT in the germline V gene. CDR3 in amino acids: CASLGEGAGETQYF. CDR3 in DNA: TGTGCCAGTCTAGGTGAGGGGGCCGGCGAGACCCAGTACTTC.

CDR3 protein: CASSYSGQINIQYF. CDR3 in DNA: TGTGCCAGCAGTTATTCGGGACAGATAAACATTCAGTACTTC. The V and J genes are TRBV27 and TRBJ2-4; 7 bases are a match to TRBD1. Per the germline V gene, CDR1 is MNHEY and CDR2 is SMNVEV (reference sequence). The V and J ends lost 4 bases and 6 bases, in that order; junction bases with no gene match: 6. This CDR3 contains 14 residues.

J is TRBJ2-7 and V is TRBV6-5; 7 nucleotides align to TRBD1. After removal of 2 bases from V and 5 bases from J, the junction contained 6 bases not matched to a gene. Germline CDR1 MNHEY, CDR2 SVGAGI. This CDR3 region has 14 residues. This chain's CDR3 is CASSYGRQGHEQYF. The DNA for the CDR3 is TGTGCCAGCAGTTACGGGAGACAGGGCCACGAGCAGTACTTC.

The chain recombines TRBV5-6 with TRBJ2-7; perhaps TRBD2 as D (6 bases). Germline-derived CDR1 and CDR2 are SGHDT and YYEEEE. The CDR3 has 13 amino acids. The CDR3 DNA reads TGTGCAACCAGAATGGGGGGAGTCTACGAGCAGTACTTC. Its translation is CATRMGGVYEQYF.

The chain combines TRBV5-8 with TRBJ2-5, with TRBD1 matching 8 bases. The CDR3 extends over 14 amino acids. The V and J ends lost 4 bases and 7 bases, in that order; junction bases with no gene match: 9. Germline V gives CDR1 SGHTS, CDR2 YDEGEE. CDR3 nucleotide sequence: TGTGCCAGCAGCCCTAGGGCAGGGGGCGGGACCCAGTACTTC. Residues: CASSPRAGGGTQYF. Filled out from reference TRBV5-8 and TRBJ2-5, the complete variable domain reads EAGVTQSPTHLIKTRGQQATLRCSPISGHTSVYWYQQALGLGLQFLLWYDEGEERNRGNFPPRFSGRQFPNYSSELNVNALELEDSALYLCASSPRAGGGTQYFGPGTRLLVL.

This rearrangement joins TRBV2 to TRBJ1-1; the D is unclear. The CDR3 totals 14 residues. The V and J ends lost 6 bases and 1 base respectively, with 12 bases between them. Germline V CDR1 and CDR2: SNHLY, FYNNEI. In DNA, the CDR3 is TGTGCCAGCAGGCCCTGGGAGGGGAACACTGAAGCTTTCTTT. Amino acid sequence: CASRPWEGNTEAFF.

The CDR3 DNA reads TGTGCCAGCAGCCTGGAGGGGGGCTCTGGAAACACCATATATTTT. It codes for CASSLEGGSGNTIYF. This chain joins TRBV7-3 and TRBJ1-3; maybe TRBD1 (6 bases). Germline V gene lookup returns CDR1 SGHTA and CDR2 FQGTGA. Trimming shortened V by 5 bases and J by 0 bases, and 11 bases separated the two germline ends. This CDR3 is 15 amino acids long.

This sequence joins TRBV6-5 and TRBJ2-5, with D perhaps matching TRBD1 (6 bases). This CDR3 spans 13 amino acids. V was pared by 5 bases and J by 5 bases, with 12 bases between. CDR1 and CDR2 from the germline V gene are MNHEY and SVGAGI. The CDR3 protein is CASSGQLLETQYF. The CDR3 bases are TGTGCCAGCAGTGGACAGCTACTGGAGACCCAGTACTTC.

The rearrangement uses TRBV7-9 and TRBJ2-1, with 9 bases matching TRBD1. Germline lookup yields CDR1 SEHNR and CDR2 FQNEAQ (reference sequence). This CDR3 spans 16 amino acids. V trimming: 0 bases; J trimming: 4 bases; junction bases outside the gene matches: 4. Written as DNA, the CDR3 is TGTGCCAGCAGCTTAGCCAGGGACAGGGATTACAATGAGCAGTTCTTC. The encoded protein is CASSLARDRDYNEQFF.

The V call is TRBV13, the J call TRBJ1-2, with D possibly matching TRBD1 (6 bases). The length of the CDR3 is 14 residues. V lost 4 bases to trimming and J lost 3 bases, with 12 bases between them. Germline CDR1 is PRHDT and CDR2 is FYEKMQ (reference sequence). The CDR3: CASSSGRGDYGYTF. The CDR3 DNA follows: TGTGCCAGCAGCTCGGGCAGGGGAGACTATGGCTACACCTTC.

The chain links TRBV21-1 to TRBJ2-7; TRBD2, as called in the table, went unchecked against the DNA. TRBV21-1 is tagged as a pseudogene. The CDR3 has 15 amino acids. CDR3 DNA: TGTGCCAGCAGCACCGAAGGGACTTCCAGCTACGAGCAGTACTTC. The encoded protein is CASSTEGTSSYEQYF.

This rearrangement joins TRBV7-3 to TRBJ2-5; D possibly corresponds to TRBD2 (5 bases). Trimming shortened V by 5 bases and J by 1 base, and 11 bases separated the two germline ends. From germline, CDR1 is SGHTA and CDR2 FQGTGA. The CDR3 has 14 amino acids. CDR3 in amino acids: CASSPDGLQETQYF. CDR3 DNA: TGTGCCAGCAGCCCCGACGGACTCCAAGAGACCCAGTACTTC.

J is TRBJ1-2 and V is TRBV2, with TRBD1 as a possible D gene (5 bases). Trimming removed 8 bases at V and 8 bases at J, with 24 bases between. CDR3 length equals 15 residues. Germline V gene data show CDR1 as SNHLY and CDR2 as FYNNEI. As DNA, the CDR3 is TGTGCCAGCCGAATCATTGGGGGTACCGGTAAGGGCTACACCTTC. Translation gives CASRIIGGTGKGYTF.

The chain uses TRBV4-2 and TRBJ1-2, with D possibly being TRBD1 (5 bases). The CDR3 runs to 15 residues. V was clipped by 5 bases and J by 8 bases, with 21 bases between them. Germline values: CDR1 LGHNA, CDR2 YNFKEQ. CDR3 region: CASSLVGTLGGGYTF. As DNA, the CDR3 is TGTGCCAGCAGCTTGGTAGGGACGCTGGGAGGCGGCTACACCTTC.

J is TRBJ2-7 and V is TRBV29-1, with TRBD1 identical over 10 bases. Germline CDR1 is SQVTM and CDR2 is ANQGSEA. Losses at the gene ends were 4 bases for V and 0 bases for J; bases not matched to a gene: 3. The CDR3 has 14 residues. Here the CDR3 DNA reads TGCAGCGTTGCCGGGACAGGGGACTCCTACGAGCAGTACTTC. This translates into CSVAGTGDSYEQYF.

The V call is TRBV7-8, the J call TRBJ2-1; weak D call: TRBD1 (9 bases). This CDR3 contains 20 residues. The ends were cut back, 7 bases at V and 0 bases at J, with 28 bases in the middle. Germline CDR1 and CDR2: SGHVS and FQNEAQ. The CDR3 protein is CASIPGTGRPGGFSYNEQFF. CDR3 bases: TGTGCCAGCATCCCCGGGACAGGGAGACCGGGAGGGTTCTCCTACAATGAGCAGTTCTTC.

This clone was detected only once. The chain links TRBV11-2 to TRBJ2-7; 8 bases match TRBD2. V was clipped by 4 bases and J by 2 bases; unmatched bases: 7. This CDR3 region has 15 residues. CDR1 and CDR2 (germline): SGHAT, FQNNGV. The CDR3 DNA reads as TGTGCCAGCAGCTATCCCGGGGGGGGGCCCTACGAGCAGTACTTC. Translated, it gives CASSYPGGGPYEQYF.

CDR3 amino acids: CSVVSGGTDTQYF. In DNA form, the CDR3 reads TGCAGCGTTGTCTCAGGGGGCACAGATACGCAGTATTTT. The V gene is TRBV29-1, the J gene TRBJ2-3, with D perhaps matching TRBD1 (6 bases). V lost 4 bases and J lost 1, with 9 bases in between. Germline V gene sequence: CDR1 SQVTM, CDR2 ANQGSEA. CDR3 length equals 13 residues.

The V and J genes are TRBV4-1 and TRBJ2-7; D is undetermined. Trimming removed 1 base at V and 2 bases at J, with 9 bases between. CDR3 length: 14 amino acids. Looked up from germline, CDR1 is MGHRA and CDR2 is YSYEKL. DNA for the CDR3: TGCGCCAGCAGCCAAGGGCTTAGCACCTACGAGCAGTACTTC. This translates into CASSQGLSTYEQYF.